These 18 T cell receptor beta chains were sequenced from one sample in a study of shared clonotypes between healthy human individuals. In the naive CD8 group, cells lacked CD45RO and were positively selected for CCR7, so terminally differentiated effector memory CD45RA+ cells were left out. Data came from immunoSEQ multiplex PCR; TCRdb stores just in-frame clones and leaves some out. The sample has about 600,000 clones, 95% to 98% seen once. The sequenced sample was naive CD8+ T cells sorted from blood. Source of these receptors: a man aged 25 to 40 in good health.

The rearrangement uses TRBV28 and TRBJ2-7; TRBD1 agrees at 8 bases. Germline loops: CDR1 MDHEN, CDR2 SYDVKM. The CDR3 extends over 14 amino acids. Trimming removed 3 bases from V and 2 bases from J; junction bases left unmatched: 3. Here the CDR3 DNA reads TGTGCCAGCAGTTTTGACAGGGGCGCCTACGAGCAGTACTTC. Amino acids: CASSFDRGAYEQYF.

The V gene is TRBV7-9, the J gene TRBJ2-5, with D perhaps matching TRBD1 (6 bases). The ends were cut back, 1 base at V and 1 base at J, with 10 bases in the middle. CDR1 SEHNR and CDR2 FQNEAQ come from the germline V gene (reference sequence). This CDR3 comprises 15 residues. The CDR3 nucleotides read TGTGCCAGCAGCTTAGACGCAGGGGCCCAAGAGACCCAGTACTTC. Translating it yields CASSLDAGAQETQYF.

This clone was counted a single time. The rearrangement links TRBV10-3 to TRBJ2-1; D not resolved. This CDR3 is 17 amino acids long. Trimming cost V 6 bases and J 0 bases, with 18 bases left between them. Germline CDR1 is ENHRY and CDR2 is SYGVKD. CDR3 nucleotides: TGTGCCATCAGCCCCAAGGACGTAAGTAGCTCCTACAATGAGCAGTTCTTC. Amino acids: CAISPKDVSSSYNEQFF.

The gene calls are TRBV7-8 and TRBJ2-7, with 7 bases fitting TRBD2. The germline gives CDR1 SGHVS, CDR2 FQNEAQ. J lost 9 bases, V lost 5 bases, and 13 bases had no gene match. CDR3 length: 14 residues. In nucleotides, the CDR3 is TGTGCCAGCAGCGGTCGGGAGGTCCCCGTGGGGCAGTACTTC. Amino acids: CASSGREVPVGQYF.

V and J are TRBV2 and TRBJ2-2; 16 nucleotides agree with TRBD2. Trimming took 3 bases from V and 2 from J; bases not matched to a gene: 6. This CDR3 spans 19 amino acids. The germline gives CDR1 SNHLY, CDR2 FYNNEI. CDR3 in amino acids: CASSEGLAGGPSNTGELFF. CDR3 DNA sequence: TGTGCCAGCAGTGAGGGACTAGCGGGAGGGCCTTCTAACACCGGGGAGCTGTTTTTT. The variable domain in full, with the rest retrieved from reference TRBV2 and TRBJ2-2, is EPEVTQTPSHQVTQMGQEVILRCVPISNHLYFYWYRQILGQKVEFLVSFYNNEISEKSEIFDDQFSVERPDGSNFTLKIRSTKLEDSAMYFCASSEGLAGGPSNTGELFFGEGSRLTVL.

This clone was detected only once. The J gene is TRBJ2-3, the V gene TRBV7-6, with a possible D match to TRBD2 (5 bases). The germline gives CDR1 SGHVS, CDR2 FNYEAQ. This CDR3 is built from 15 residues. Trimming took 9 bases from V and 2 from J, leaving 18 bases between them. The CDR3 sequence is CASSLGVGYTDTQYF. The CDR3, as DNA: TGTGCCAGTTCCTTGGGAGTCGGGTACACAGATACGCAGTATTTT.

The rearrangement uses TRBV27 and TRBJ2-7; 9 bases fit TRBD2. The CDR3 runs to 14 residues. Germline CDR1 and CDR2: MNHEY and SMNVEV (reference sequence). With 6 bases clipped from V and 5 bases from J, the junction kept 8 bases outside the gene matches. CDR3: CASSSSGRLHEQYF. DNA for the CDR3: TGTGCCAGCAGCTCCAGCGGGAGGCTCCACGAGCAGTACTTC.

V and J are TRBV7-9 and TRBJ2-1; the D is unclear. The germline V gene has CDR1 SEHNR and CDR2 FQNEAQ (reference sequence). The CDR3 covers 11 residues. V lost 5 bases and J lost 10, with 9 bases in between. CDR3 nucleotide sequence: TGTGCCAGCAGCCCCGGAGAGGAGCAGTTCTTC. Its translation: CASSPGEEQFF.

V is TRBV6-1 and J is TRBJ2-1; unclear D gene. The germline V gene has CDR1 MNHNS and CDR2 SASEGT. This CDR3 contains 14 residues. The ends were cut back, 1 base at V and 8 bases at J, with 12 bases in the middle. The chain's CDR3 is CASSEVGVLDEQFF. CDR3 nucleotides: TGTGCCAGCAGTGAAGTTGGGGTGCTGGATGAGCAGTTCTTC.

V usage is TRBV5-1 and J usage is TRBJ1-1; D is unclear. The CDR3 sequence is 15 residues long. V was trimmed by 5 bases and J by 3 bases, leaving 17 bases between them. The V gene's germline CDR1 is SGHRS and CDR2 YFSETQ. DNA for the CDR3: TGCGCCAGCAGGGACGGACGGGCGGGAGACACTGAAGCTTTCTTT. It yields the protein CASRDGRAGDTEAFF.

The chain links TRBV28 to TRBJ2-7; the D is unclear. Germline V CDR1 and CDR2: MDHEN, SYDVKM. V gave up 6 bases and J gave up 1 base, with 16 bases separating them. The CDR3 totals 15 residues. CDR3 sequence reads: CASSSSVVRSYEQYF. The CDR3 DNA is TGTGCCAGCAGCTCGTCTGTGGTTAGATCCTACGAGCAGTACTTC.

The rearrangement uses TRBV5-6 and TRBJ2-7; TRBD1 agrees at 9 bases. Germline V lookup: CDR1 SGHDT, CDR2 YYEEEE. V lost 4 bases and J lost 4; bases outside the gene matches: 6. The CDR3 is made up of 14 amino acids. The CDR3 protein is CASSQGQGRYEQYF. The DNA for the CDR3 is TGTGCCAGCAGCCAGGGACAGGGAAGGTACGAGCAGTACTTC. The variable domain in full, completed from reference TRBV5-6 and TRBJ2-7, reads DAGVTQSPTHLIKTRGQQVTLRCSPKSGHDTVSWYQQALGQGPQFIFQYYEEEERQRGNFPDRFSGHQFPNYSSELNVNALLLGDSALYLCASSQGQGRYEQYFGPGTRLTVT.

This clone was observed a single time. V is TRBV2 and J is TRBJ1-1, with TRBD1 as a possible D gene (6 bases). Per germline, CDR1 SNHLY and CDR2 FYNNEI. The CDR3 loop spans 13 amino acids. V was cut by 10 bases and J by 4 bases, with 16 bases left in between. CDR3 loop: CANRVGAGTEAFF. CDR3 bases: TGTGCCAACCGGGTGGGGGCCGGCACTGAAGCTTTCTTT.

V and J are TRBV6-5 and TRBJ2-1; D remains ambiguous. The CDR3 extends over 12 amino acids. Per germline, CDR1 MNHEY and CDR2 SVGAGI. Between the trimmed V and J ends, which lost 6 bases and 5 bases, there was a span of 8 bases. The CDR3 region has the DNA TGTGCCAGCAGCCGACTGGACAATGAGCAGTTCTTC. This codes for CASSRLDNEQFF.

This clone was picked up one time. The chain recombines TRBV29-1 with TRBJ2-1; no clear D gene. V was clipped by 3 bases and J by 7 bases, with 22 bases between them. CDR1 and CDR2 (germline): SQVTM, ANQGSEA. This CDR3 spans 16 amino acids. In DNA, the CDR3 is TGCAGCGTTGAGTTCTCAGCTTCGGACCTGGGGAATGAGCAGTTCTTC. This encodes CSVEFSASDLGNEQFF.

The rearrangement uses TRBV11-1 and TRBJ2-7, with D perhaps TRBD1 (6 bases). The CDR3 sequence is 14 residues long. Deletions cut 3 bases from V and 3 bases from J, with 12 bases between. CDR1 SGHAT and CDR2 FQDESV come from the germline V gene (reference sequence). The CDR3 region is CASSFMGARYEQYF. CDR3 DNA: TGTGCCAGCAGCTTCATGGGGGCCCGCTACGAGCAGTACTTC. Complete variable domain (other parts from reference TRBV11-1 and TRBJ2-7): EAEVAQSPRYKITEKSQAVAFWCDPISGHATLYWYRQILGQGPELLVQFQDESVVDDSQLPKDRFSAERLKGVDSTLKIQPAELGDSAMYLCASSFMGARYEQYFGPGTRLTVT.

V and J are TRBV10-3 and TRBJ2-1, with 13 bases that match TRBD2. Unmatched junction bases numbered 6, after V lost 5 bases and J lost 8 bases. This CDR3 region has 15 residues. In germline, CDR1 is ENHRY, CDR2 SYGVKD. The CDR3 nucleotides are TGTGCCATCAGTCCCGGACTAGCGGGAGACGATGAGCAGTTCTTC. Residues: CAISPGLAGDDEQFF.

Turning to this clone: Other DNA sequences from this sample encode an identical CDR3 as well. This rearrangement joins TRBV9 to TRBJ2-1; TRBD1 aligns across 8 bases. J lost 1 base, V lost 3 bases, and 3 bases had no gene match. Germline V gene sequence: CDR1 SGDLS, CDR2 YYNGEE. This CDR3 region has 15 residues. The CDR3 DNA reads TGTGCCAGCAGCGCGGGGACAGGATCCTACAATGAGCAGTTCTTC. Protein: CASSAGTGSYNEQFF.